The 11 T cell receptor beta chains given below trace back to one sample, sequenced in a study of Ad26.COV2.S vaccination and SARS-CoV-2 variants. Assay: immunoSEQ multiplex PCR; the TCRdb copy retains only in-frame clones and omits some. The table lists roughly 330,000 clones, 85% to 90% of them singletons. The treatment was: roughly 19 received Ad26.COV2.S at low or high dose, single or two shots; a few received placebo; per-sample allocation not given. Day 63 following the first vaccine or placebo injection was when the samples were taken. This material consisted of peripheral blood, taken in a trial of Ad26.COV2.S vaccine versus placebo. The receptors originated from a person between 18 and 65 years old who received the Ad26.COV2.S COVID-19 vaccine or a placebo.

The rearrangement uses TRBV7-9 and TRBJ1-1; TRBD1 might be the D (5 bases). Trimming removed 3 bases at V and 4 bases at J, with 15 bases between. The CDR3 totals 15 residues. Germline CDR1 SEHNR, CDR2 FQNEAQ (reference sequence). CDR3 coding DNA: TGTGCCAGCAGCTTTGTAACAGGATACCGCACTGAAGCTTTCTTT. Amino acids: CASSFVTGYRTEAFF.

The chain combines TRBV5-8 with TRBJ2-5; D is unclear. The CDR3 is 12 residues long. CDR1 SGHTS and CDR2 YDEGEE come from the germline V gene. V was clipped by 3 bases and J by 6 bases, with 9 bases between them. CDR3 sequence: CASSWAPQTQYF. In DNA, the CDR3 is TGTGCCAGCAGCTGGGCCCCACAGACCCAGTACTTC.

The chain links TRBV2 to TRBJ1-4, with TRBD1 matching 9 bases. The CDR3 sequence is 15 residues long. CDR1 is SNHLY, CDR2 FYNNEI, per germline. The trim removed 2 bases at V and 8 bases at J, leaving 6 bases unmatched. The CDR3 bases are TGTGCCAGCAGTGAATACGCGGGACAGGGAGAAAAACTGTTTTTT. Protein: CASSEYAGQGEKLFF.

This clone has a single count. The CDR3 coding sequence is TGTGCCAGTAGTATGCAGGGAGGCAATCAGCCCCAGCATTTT. This translates into CASSMQGGNQPQHF. The chain recombines TRBV19 with TRBJ1-5, with D possibly matching TRBD1 (5 bases). Germline CDR1 LNHDA, CDR2 SQIVND (reference sequence). The CDR3 consists of 14 residues. V was clipped by 3 bases and J by 2 bases, with 8 bases between them.

The DNA of the CDR3 is TGTGCCAGCAGCTTAGATGGAGCAGAAGAACAATATGGCTACACCTTC. Translation gives CASSLDGAEEQYGYTF. This sequence joins TRBV11-2 and TRBJ1-2; D gene uncertain. V was pared by 0 bases and J by 5 bases, with 16 bases between. Germline-derived CDR1 and CDR2 are SGHAT and FQNNGV. This CDR3 has 16 residues.

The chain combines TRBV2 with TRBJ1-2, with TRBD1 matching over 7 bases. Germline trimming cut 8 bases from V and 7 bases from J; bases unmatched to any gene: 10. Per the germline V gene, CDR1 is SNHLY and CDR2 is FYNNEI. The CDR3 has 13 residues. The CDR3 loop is CASRRDSPIGYTF. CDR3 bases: TGTGCCAGCCGGAGGGACAGCCCAATTGGCTACACCTTC.

CDR3 DNA: TGTGCCACCGAACGAGCGGGGGGGCTAAATACGCAGTATTTT. Protein: CATERAGGLNTQYF. This chain uses TRBV3-1 (or the pseudogene TRBV3-2) with TRBJ2-3; 10 bases are shared with TRBD2. The CDR3 contains 14 residues. Germline-derived CDR1 and CDR2 are LGHDT and YNNKEL (reference sequence). With V trimmed by 10 bases and J by 7 bases, 11 bases remained unmatched.

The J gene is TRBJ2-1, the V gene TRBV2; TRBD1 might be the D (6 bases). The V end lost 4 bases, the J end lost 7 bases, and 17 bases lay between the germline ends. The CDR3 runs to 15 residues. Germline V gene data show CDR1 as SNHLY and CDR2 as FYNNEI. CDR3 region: CASSATGISVNEQFF. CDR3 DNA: TGTGCCAGCAGTGCCACAGGGATCTCGGTAAATGAGCAGTTCTTC.

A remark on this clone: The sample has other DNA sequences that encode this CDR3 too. CDR3 region: CASSVEGSNQPQHF. CDR3 in DNA: TGTGCCAGCAGCGTAGAGGGGAGCAATCAGCCCCAGCATTTT. V is TRBV9 and J is TRBJ1-5; tentative D call: TRBD1 (5 bases). The CDR3 runs to 14 residues. CDR1 SGDLS and CDR2 YYNGEE come from the germline V gene. V lost 0 bases and J lost 1, with 5 bases in between. Full variable domain (remainder filled in from reference TRBV9 and TRBJ1-5): DSGVTQTPKHLITATGQRVTLRCSPRSGDLSVYWYQQSLDQGLQFLIQYYNGEERAKGNILERFSAQQFPDLHSELNLSSLELGDSALYFCASSVEGSNQPQHFGDGTRLSIL.

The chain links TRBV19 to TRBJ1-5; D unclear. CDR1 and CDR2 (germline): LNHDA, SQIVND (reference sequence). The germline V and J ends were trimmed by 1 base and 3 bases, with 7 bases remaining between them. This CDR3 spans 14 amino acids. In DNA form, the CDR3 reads TGTGCCAGTAGTATAGGCCGAGTCAATCAGCCCCAGCATTTT. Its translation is CASSIGRVNQPQHF.

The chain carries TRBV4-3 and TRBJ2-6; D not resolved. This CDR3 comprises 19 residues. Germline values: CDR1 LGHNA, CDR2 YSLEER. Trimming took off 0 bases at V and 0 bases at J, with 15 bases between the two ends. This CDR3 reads CASSQDRLPWSSGANVLTF. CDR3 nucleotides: TGCGCCAGCAGCCAAGATAGGCTCCCTTGGAGCTCTGGGGCCAACGTCCTGACTTTC.